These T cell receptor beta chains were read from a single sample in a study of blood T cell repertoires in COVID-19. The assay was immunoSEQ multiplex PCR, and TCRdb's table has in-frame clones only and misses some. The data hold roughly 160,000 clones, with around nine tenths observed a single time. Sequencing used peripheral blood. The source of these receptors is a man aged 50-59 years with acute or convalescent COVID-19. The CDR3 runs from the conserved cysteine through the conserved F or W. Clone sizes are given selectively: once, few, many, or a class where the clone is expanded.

CDR3: CASSKDGWTGLPQPQHF
length: 17
V: TRBV21-1
size: -

CDR3: CASSSTESYYGYTF
length: 14
V: TRBV7-2
size: -

CDR3: CASSLTGVGNTIYF
length: 14
V: TRBV28
size: -

CDR3: CAVTRGNGDGYTF
length: 13
V: TRBV6-5
size: -

CDR3: CASSPLRGQPQHF
length: 13
V: TRBV27
size: -

CDR3: CASSMGRAEAFF
length: 12
V: TRBV18
size: -

CDR3: CASSQGQNQETQYF
length: 14
V: TRBV18
size: -

CDR3: CASTPGQGDSPLHF
length: 14
V: TRBV2
size: -

CDR3: CASRPGDRDTEAFF
length: 14
V: TRBV5-8
size: -

CDR3: CASRAGSGNTIYF
length: 13
V: TRBV6-5
size: -

CDR3: CASSRGLGLGNTIYF
length: 15
V: TRBV27
size: few

CDR3: CAISASGPDEQFF
length: 13
V: TRBV10-3
size: -

CDR3: CASSRLAGSRAYEQYF
length: 16
V: TRBV28
size: -

CDR3: CASSQTSGTYNEQFF
length: 15
V: TRBV4-1
size: few

CDR3: CASRNQGGHNEQFF
length: 14
V: TRBV19
size: -

CDR3: CASRPSLAGTDTQYF
length: 15
V: TRBV19
size: -

CDR3: CASSGPGLAYNEQFF
length: 15
V: TRBV9
size: -

CDR3: CASSYGDRDTSPLHF
length: 15
V: TRBV6-6
size: few

CDR3: CASSEWDSPDEQFF
length: 14
V: TRBV9
size: few

CDR3: CASLGDTDTQYF
length: 12
V: TRBV10-2
size: -